The 24 T cell receptor beta chains below all came from one sample that was sequenced in a study of blood T cell repertoires in COVID-19. Sequencing was performed with immunoSEQ multiplex PCR; in TCRdb, only in-frame clones are kept and a portion is missing. The table records hundreds of thousands of clones, around 84% of them present only once. The sample taken for sequencing was peripheral blood. These receptors all stem from a man aged 30-40 years with active or convalescent COVID-19.

This chain links TRBV3-1 (or the pseudogene TRBV3-2) with TRBJ2-7; D is possibly TRBD1 (6 bases). CDR3 length: 14 residues. Germline assignment: CDR1 LGHDT and CDR2 YNNKEL (reference sequence). Deletions cut 3 bases from V and 6 bases from J, with 15 bases between. The CDR3 sequence is CASSQNTGIREQYF. CDR3 in DNA: TGTGCCAGCAGCCAGAATACAGGGATCCGCGAGCAGTACTTC.

The chain employs TRBV6-5 and TRBJ2-5; a weak D match, TRBD2 (6 bases). Germline V lookup: CDR1 MNHEY, CDR2 SVGAGI. The V and J ends lost 6 bases and 7 bases respectively, with 12 bases between them. The CDR3 runs to 12 residues. This CDR3 reads CASSPSGGTQYF. Here the CDR3 DNA reads TGTGCCAGCAGCCCATCCGGGGGGACCCAGTACTTC.

The genes are TRBV9 and TRBJ2-5, with TRBD2 matching over 7 bases. Trimming took 4 bases from V and 9 from J; bases not matched to a gene: 12. The CDR3 covers 14 residues. Germline-derived CDR1 and CDR2 are SGDLS and YYNGEE. In DNA, the CDR3 is TGTGCCAGCAGCACCGGGCTAGCGGCTCTCGCCCAGTACTTC. It encodes CASSTGLAALAQYF.

The chain links TRBV5-1 to TRBJ2-2, with 9 bases lining up with TRBD2. This CDR3 is built from 16 residues. The germline gives CDR1 SGHRS, CDR2 YFSETQ. V lost 4 bases, J lost 5 bases, and 9 bases stayed unmatched. CDR3 residues: CASSPLSGGGTGELFF. CDR3 bases: TGCGCCAGCAGCCCTCTTAGCGGGGGTGGGACCGGGGAGCTGTTTTTT.

The chain couples TRBV5-1 to TRBJ2-5; the D is unclear. The CDR3 is made up of 11 amino acids. Germline V gene lookup returns CDR1 SGHRS and CDR2 YFSETQ. Trimming stripped 6 bases from V and 1 base from J, with 4 bases between. The CDR3: CASKLQETQYF. The CDR3 bases are TGCGCCAGCAAACTCCAAGAGACCCAGTACTTC.

This clone was detected once. The rearrangement joins TRBV11-2 to TRBJ2-1, with a possible D match to TRBD1 (5 bases). The CDR3 length is 16 residues. V was shortened by 2 bases and J by 0 bases, with 11 bases between the two germline ends. The V gene's germline CDR1 is SGHAT and CDR2 FQNNGV. Written as DNA, the CDR3 is TGTGCCAGCAGCTTAACAGGACGTAGCTCCTACAATGAGCAGTTCTTC. Translation: CASSLTGRSSYNEQFF.

The genes are TRBV30 and TRBJ2-3, with D maybe TRBD1 (5 bases). The germline gives CDR1 GTSNPN, CDR2 SVGIG (reference sequence). This CDR3 region has 13 residues. V was pared by 7 bases and J by 4 bases, with 15 bases between. CDR3 loop: CASFRVNSDTQYF. CDR3 nucleotide sequence: TGTGCCTCCTTCAGGGTTAACTCAGATACGCAGTATTTT.

The rearrangement uses TRBV6-5 and TRBJ2-5; maybe TRBD1 (6 bases). Trimming pared 5 bases from V and 3 bases from J, leaving 13 bases between. Per germline, CDR1 MNHEY and CDR2 SVGAGI. This CDR3 is built from 14 residues. The CDR3 region is CASSIQGREETQYF. The CDR3 DNA sequence: TGTGCCAGCAGTATACAGGGAAGGGAAGAGACCCAGTACTTC.

V is TRBV11-2 and J is TRBJ2-3; D gene unclear. Germline V gene sequence: CDR1 SGHAT, CDR2 FQNNGV. V was clipped by 4 bases and J by 0 bases, with 11 bases between them. The CDR3 totals 15 residues. The CDR3 protein is CASSYFRGSTDTQYF. The DNA of the CDR3 is TGTGCCAGCAGCTATTTTAGAGGTAGCACAGATACGCAGTATTTT.

This chain joins TRBV7-6 and TRBJ2-2; 11 bases align to TRBD2. J was trimmed by 7 bases and V by 4 bases; bases with no gene match: 5. Germline loops: CDR1 SGHVS, CDR2 FNYEAQ. This CDR3 has 15 amino acids. The CDR3 DNA follows: TGTGCCAGCAGCTCGGCTAGCGGGAGGTTCGGGGAGCTGTTTTTT. Translated: CASSSASGRFGELFF.

This clone was seen only a few times. The CDR3 sequence is CATSDLGSQGIYGYTF. CDR3 DNA: TGTGCCACCAGTGATTTGGGCTCTCAGGGAATCTATGGCTACACCTTC. This chain connects TRBV24-1 to TRBJ1-2, with a tentative D call TRBD1 (5 bases). The CDR3 consists of 16 residues. The V and J ends lost 0 bases and 4 bases respectively, with 14 bases between them. CDR1 and CDR2 from the germline V gene are KGHDR and SFDVKD.

The chain employs TRBV6-2 or TRBV6-3 and TRBJ2-7; the match to TRBD1 covers 7 bases. V lost 4 bases, J lost 0 bases, and 6 bases stayed unmatched. This CDR3 spans 15 amino acids. Germline V gene lookup returns CDR1 MNHEY and CDR2 SVGEGT. The CDR3 here is CASSSDRLSSYEQYF. As DNA, the CDR3 is TGTGCCAGCAGTTCGGACAGGCTGAGCTCCTACGAGCAGTACTTC.

The chain combines TRBV6-2 or TRBV6-3 with TRBJ2-5; the match to TRBD1 covers 10 bases. The V gene end was trimmed by 5 bases and the J gene end by 4 bases; junction bases not matched to a gene: 7. Germline CDR1 and CDR2: MNHEY and SVGEGT. The CDR3 runs 15 residues. The CDR3 nucleotides read TGTGCCAGCAGTGACGCCGGGACAGGGGCAGAGACCCAGTACTTC. Protein sequence: CASSDAGTGAETQYF.

CDR3 coding DNA: TGTGCCAGCAGCTTAGGACAGGGGACTGAAGCTTTCTTT. Translated: CASSLGQGTEAFF. The rearrangement links TRBV13 to TRBJ1-1; TRBD1 aligns across 7 bases. V lost 0 bases to trimming and J lost 5 bases; unmatched junction nucleotides: 0. Germline V lookup: CDR1 PRHDT, CDR2 FYEKMQ (reference sequence). The CDR3 is 13 residues long.

In its sample, this clone was seen many times. The chain couples TRBV7-3 to TRBJ2-1; a possible D gene is TRBD2 (6 bases). The germline V and J ends were trimmed by 2 bases and 6 bases, with 8 bases remaining between them. Germline CDR1 reads SGHTA; CDR2 reads FQGTGA. This CDR3 is 13 amino acids long. This CDR3 reads CASSLGGVNEQFF. CDR3 in DNA: TGTGCCAGCAGCTTAGGCGGGGTCAATGAGCAGTTCTTC.

V is TRBV19 and J is TRBJ1-1; TRBD1 aligns across 8 bases. V gave up 3 bases and J gave up 5 bases; unmatched junction bases: 5. The CDR3 contains 14 residues. Germline V gene lookup returns CDR1 LNHDA and CDR2 SQIVND (reference sequence). The CDR3 reads CASSIDRGRTEAFF. CDR3 sequence (DNA): TGTGCCAGTAGTATTGACAGGGGAAGGACTGAAGCTTTCTTT.

The gene calls are TRBV5-6 and TRBJ1-6; D is ambiguous. The CDR3 is 13 residues long. The germline V gene has CDR1 SGHDT and CDR2 YYEEEE. V dropped 0 bases and J dropped 12 bases, with 10 bases sitting between them. The CDR3 reads CASSLAAREPLHF. The CDR3 region has the DNA TGTGCCAGCAGCTTGGCCGCGAGGGAACCCCTCCACTTT.

The rearrangement links TRBV28 to TRBJ1-6; D possibly corresponds to TRBD1 (6 bases). V was trimmed by 8 bases and J by 10 bases, leaving 9 bases between them. The CDR3 loop spans 11 amino acids. CDR1 and CDR2 (germline): MDHEN, SYDVKM. The CDR3 DNA reads as TGTGCCAGCGCAGGGGTCTCACCCCTCCACTTT. Encoded protein: CASAGVSPLHF.

The chain couples TRBV28 to TRBJ1-5; D ambiguous. The germline gives CDR1 MDHEN, CDR2 SYDVKM. Trimming left V 6 bases short and J 0 bases short, with 21 bases between. The CDR3 is made up of 18 amino acids. The CDR3 DNA follows: TGTGCCAGCAGGGTGAAGAGGGCAGGTCCATATAGCAATCAGCCCCAGCATTTT. It yields the protein CASRVKRAGPYSNQPQHF.

The CDR3 coding sequence is TGCAGCGTTGAGGGTTCTGAGGGGGCCACAGATACGCAGTATTTT. Its translation is CSVEGSEGATDTQYF. The chain uses TRBV29-1 and TRBJ2-3; 7 nucleotides match TRBD1. Germline CDR1 reads SQVTM; CDR2 reads ANQGSEA. The CDR3 is 15 amino acids. The V gene end was trimmed by 3 bases and the J gene end by 2 bases; junction bases not matched to a gene: 8.

The table lists this clone with a count of one. This rearrangement joins TRBV11-2 to TRBJ1-6; no firm D call. The CDR3 spans 14 residues. The ends were cut back, 2 bases at V and 5 bases at J, with 7 bases in the middle. Per germline, CDR1 SGHAT and CDR2 FQNNGV. The CDR3 loop is CASSLWPNNSPLHF. CDR3 nucleotides: TGTGCCAGCAGCTTATGGCCGAATAATTCACCCCTCCACTTT. The full variable domain, with the rest looked up from reference TRBV11-2 and TRBJ1-6, is EAGVAQSPRYKIIEKRQSVAFWCNPISGHATLYWYQQILGQGPKLLIQFQNNGVVDDSQLPKDRFSAERLKGVDSTLKIQPAKLEDSAVYLCASSLWPNNSPLHFGNGTRLTVT.

The chain couples TRBV28 to TRBJ1-3; D perhaps matches TRBD1 (6 bases). Germline CDR1 reads MDHEN; CDR2 reads SYDVKM. V gave up 3 bases and J gave up 5 bases, with 17 bases separating them. The CDR3 runs to 16 residues. The CDR3 reads CASSLPSGGRRNTIYF. CDR3 nucleotides: TGTGCCAGCAGTTTGCCTTCGGGGGGGCGAAGAAACACCATATATTTT. Together with reference TRBV28 and TRBJ1-3, the CDR3 gives the full variable domain: DVKVTQSSRYLVKRTGEKVFLECVQDMDHENMFWYRQDPGLGLRLIYFSYDVKMKEKGDIPEGYSVSREKKERFSLILESASTNQTSMYLCASSLPSGGRRNTIYFGEGSWLTVV.

This chain uses TRBV5-1 with TRBJ1-4; D may be TRBD1 (6 bases). Germline assignment: CDR1 SGHRS and CDR2 YFSETQ. The V end was cut by 6 bases, the J end by 4 bases, with 22 bases between. The CDR3 is made up of 17 amino acids. The CDR3 nucleotides are TGCGCCAGCACCCCCGATGGGGGGGCGGTTGGTAATGAAAAACTGTTTTTT. Translating gives CASTPDGGAVGNEKLFF.

The chain recombines TRBV5-1 with TRBJ2-2, with TRBD2 identical over 13 bases. This CDR3 comprises 19 residues. The trim removed 0 bases at V and 2 bases at J, leaving 7 bases unmatched. Germline CDR1 and CDR2: SGHRS and YFSETQ. The CDR3 DNA follows: TGCGCCAGCAGCTTGGTCCCGACTAGCGGGGGGACAAACACCGGGGAGCTGTTTTTT. As protein: CASSLVPTSGGTNTGELFF.